The following is a T cell receptor (beta chain) sequence with its context. The antigen is unknown. One junction end does not reproduce the germline sequence, and a read error may be involved. MiXCR was run by TCRdb on the multiplex PCR reads, yielding one entry per CDR3 protein. The profile covers about 130,000 distinct CDR3 sequences, with approximately 21% appearing a single time and 2.2% taken by the ten largest. The data stem from a study of breast tumors, draining lymph nodes, adjacent tissues. Points from the study as a whole: Tumor repertoires ranked between lymph nodes and nontumor tissue in diversity, with V and J gene preferences. Data only fit, rather than demonstrated, lymph node origin of most tumor T cells. Data fit most tumor T cells coming from lymph node, expanding in tumor.

Germline CDR1 and CDR2: SGHAT and FQNNGV. The CDR3 loop spans 16 amino acids. Breast cancer patients provided tissue from their axillary draining lymph nodes. This sequence joins TRBV11-2 and TRBJ2-6; 7 bases fit TRBD1. Material for sequencing was axillary lymph node tissue. This TCR was sampled from a female donor with breast cancer. Some clones in this sample may be carry-over from other donors' samples. CDR3 sequence: CASSTTGYSGANVPTF. The CDR3 nucleotides are TGTGCCAGCAGCACGACAGGGTACTCTGGGGCCAACGTCCCGACTTTC.